This paragraph reports one T cell receptor (beta chain). Antigen specificity is unknown. RNA, once extracted, was reverse transcribed into cDNA for use as the sequencing template. TCRdb's copy holds only in-frame clones and misses some; the assay was immunoSEQ multiplex PCR. Of 150,000 to 200,000 clones in the sample, about 65% are singletons; the top ten hold approximately 1.3%. This sample's treatment: oral pan-JAK inhibitor, 5-10 mg twice daily. This entry belongs to a study of CD8+ T cells in alopecia areata. Study details: Scoring of treated patients' severity used the percentage of affected scalp area.

Per the germline V gene, CDR1 is KGHSH and CDR2 is LQKENI. The CDR3 is made up of 16 amino acids. V was clipped by 3 bases and J by 7 bases, with 19 bases between them. Study-level findings and limits: The study found that many expanded lesional clones persisted in scalp and blood during tofacitinib. Whereas mice showed it more clearly, TCR sharing across patients was murkier, possibly because of HLA.

The gene calls are TRBV18 and TRBJ2-1; D not certain. The clonotype comes from a human donor with alopecia areata. The starting material was CD4+ T cells sorted from blood, obtained around week 50, from a patient treated with tofacitinib. This CDR3 is CASSPRTIGPRNEQFF. DNA for the CDR3: TGTGCCAGCTCACCCCGGACCATTGGCCCCAGGAATGAGCAGTTCTTC. Looking up the rest from reference TRBV18 and TRBJ2-1 gives the full variable domain: NAGVMQNPRHLVRRRGQEARLRCSPMKGHSHVYWYRQLPEEGLKFMVYLQKENIIDESGMPKERFSAEFPKEGPSILRIQQVVRGDSAAYFCASSPRTIGPRNEQFFGPGTRLTVL.